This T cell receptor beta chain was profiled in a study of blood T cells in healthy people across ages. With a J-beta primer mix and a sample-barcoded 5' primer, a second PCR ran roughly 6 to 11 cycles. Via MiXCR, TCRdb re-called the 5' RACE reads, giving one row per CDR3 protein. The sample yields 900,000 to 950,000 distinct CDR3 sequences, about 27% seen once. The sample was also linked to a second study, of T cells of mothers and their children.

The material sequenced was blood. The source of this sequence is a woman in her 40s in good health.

The CDR3 DNA reads as TGCGCCAGCAGCCAAGGAGCGCTAGCGGGGGGGACCTACGAGCAGTACTTC. The encoded protein is CASSQGALAGGTYEQYF. The chain links TRBV4-3 to TRBJ2-7; TRBD2 matches at 12 bases. The CDR3 runs 17 residues. The germline V gene has CDR1 LGHNA and CDR2 YSLEER. Losses at the gene ends were 1 base for V and 2 bases for J; bases not matched to a gene: 6.